This TCR beta chain was recorded in a study of control samples from healthy donors and cancer patients. The table came from immunoSEQ multiplex PCR; TCRdb's copy has only in-frame clones and leaves some out. Of more than 140,000 clones in the sample, around 94% were seen once. The germline V gene encodes CDR1 SGHTA and CDR2 FQGNSA. V shed 1 base and J 5 bases; nucleotides not matched to a gene: 4. The CDR3 sequence is 14 residues long. The chain carries TRBV7-2 and TRBJ1-2; 7 bases agree with TRBD1. The sequence came from a man aged 40-50 years in good health. Sequenced material: blood. Here the CDR3 reads CASSLVGGEYGYTF. CDR3 DNA sequence: TGTGCCAGCAGCTTAGTAGGGGGCGAGTATGGCTACACCTTC.